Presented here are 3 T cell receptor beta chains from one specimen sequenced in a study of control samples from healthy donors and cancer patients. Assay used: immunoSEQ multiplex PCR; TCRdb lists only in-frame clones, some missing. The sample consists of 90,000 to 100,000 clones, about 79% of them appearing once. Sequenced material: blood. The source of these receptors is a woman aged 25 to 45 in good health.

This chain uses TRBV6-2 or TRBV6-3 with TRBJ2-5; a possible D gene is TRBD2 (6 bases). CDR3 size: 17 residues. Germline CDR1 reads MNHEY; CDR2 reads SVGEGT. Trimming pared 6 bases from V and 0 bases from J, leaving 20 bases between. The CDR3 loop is CASSPTRPGVYQETQYF. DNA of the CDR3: TGTGCCAGCAGCCCCACCAGGCCGGGGGTGTACCAAGAGACCCAGTACTTC.

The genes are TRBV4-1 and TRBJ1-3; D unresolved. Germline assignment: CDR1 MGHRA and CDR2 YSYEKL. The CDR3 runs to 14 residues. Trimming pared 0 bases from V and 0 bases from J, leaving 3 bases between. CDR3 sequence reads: CASSQESSGNTIYF. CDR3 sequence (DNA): TGCGCCAGCAGCCAAGAGAGCTCTGGAAACACCATATATTTT.

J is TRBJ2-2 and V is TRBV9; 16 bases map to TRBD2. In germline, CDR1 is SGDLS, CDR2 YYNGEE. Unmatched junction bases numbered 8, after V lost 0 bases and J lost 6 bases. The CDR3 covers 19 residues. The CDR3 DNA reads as TGTGCCAGCAGCGTAGGGTCCGGGACTAGCGGGGGGGCCGCCGGGGAGCTGTTTTTT. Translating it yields CASSVGSGTSGGAAGELFF.